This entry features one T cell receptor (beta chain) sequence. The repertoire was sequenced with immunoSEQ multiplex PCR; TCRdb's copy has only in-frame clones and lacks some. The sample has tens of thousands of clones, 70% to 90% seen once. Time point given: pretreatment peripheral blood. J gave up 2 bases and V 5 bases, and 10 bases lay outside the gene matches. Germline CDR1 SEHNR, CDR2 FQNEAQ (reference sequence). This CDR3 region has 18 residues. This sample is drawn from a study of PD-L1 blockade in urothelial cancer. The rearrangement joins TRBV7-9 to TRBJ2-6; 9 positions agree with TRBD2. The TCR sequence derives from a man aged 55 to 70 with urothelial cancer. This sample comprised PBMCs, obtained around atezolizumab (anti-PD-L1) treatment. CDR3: CASSPSGVAIPGANVLTF. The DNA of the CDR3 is TGTGCCAGCAGCCCTAGCGGGGTGGCAATTCCTGGGGCCAACGTCCTGACTTTC.